This T cell receptor beta chain was recorded in a study of T cell changes during pregnancy in multiple sclerosis. Only in-frame clones appear in the TCRdb table, and some are missing; sequencing was by immunoSEQ multiplex PCR. The sample records fewer than 50,000 clones, roughly nine tenths being singletons. V was cut by 4 bases and J by 4 bases, with 14 bases left in between. Germline assignment: CDR1 SGHNT and CDR2 YYREEE (reference sequence). This CDR3 has 14 residues. The chain couples TRBV5-4 to TRBJ1-1; D is possibly TRBD1 (5 bases). Sequencing was performed on CD4+ T cells from peripheral blood mononuclear cells, taken in the second trimester of pregnancy. The TCR sequence derives from a female donor in good health, enrolled as a control in a pregnancy study. CDR3 sequence reads: CASSPSGGRTEAFF. The CDR3 DNA follows: TGTGCCAGCAGCCCTAGCGGGGGACGCACTGAAGCTTTCTTT.